These T cell receptor beta chains were read from a single sample in a study of T cell clonotyping in hematopoietic cell transplantation. Clones were read by immunoSEQ multiplex PCR, and TCRdb kept only the in-frame ones, dropping some. The sample consists of 8,000 to 10,000 clones, roughly 93% of them appearing once. Material: PBMCs, obtained 100 days after allogeneic stem cell transplant. These receptors were collected from a male patient between 45 and 60 years old who had an allogeneic stem cell transplant from a related donor, so T cells may come from the graft donor. Some clones in this sample may be carry-over from other donors' samples. Both conserved end residues are part of each CDR3. The D gene is left open where the match is weak. Not every row has a clone size; where given, it reads once, few, many or a size class.

>14|.|TRBJ2-1|.|TRBV25-1
TGTGCCAGCAGTGAACAGGATGAACGATGGGGGCAGTTCTTC
CASSEQDERWGQFF
>12|.|TRBJ1-6|.|TRBV5-4
TGTGCCAGCAGGAGGGATGGTTCACCCCTCCACTTT
CASRRDGSPLHF
>12|once|TRBJ1-1|.|TRBV6-6
TGTGCCACCGCGACGGGTGACACTGAAGCTTTCTTT
CATATGDTEAFF
>15|.|TRBJ2-3|TRBD1|TRBV19
TGTGCCAGTAGTATAGCGGGACAGCACACAGATACGCAGTATTTT
CASSIAGQHTDTQYF
>17|.|TRBJ2-2|TRBD1|TRBV9
TGTGCCAGCAGCGTAGTCCAGGGGACAGGGAACACCGGGGAGCTGTTTTTT
CASSVVQGTGNTGELFF
>11|once|TRBJ1-2|.|TRBV7-9
TGTGCCAGCAGCTTAATCAGCCGCTACACCTTC
CASSLISRYTF
>14|.|TRBJ1-2|.|TRBV5-1
TGCGCCAGCAGCTTGGGAGAGGAGAACTATGGCTACACCTTC
CASSLGEENYGYTF
>16|.|TRBJ1-5|.|TRBV19
TGTGCCAGTAGTATTGGTGAGGGGATTAGCAATCAGCCCCAGCATTTT
CASSIGEGISNQPQHF
>16|.|TRBJ1-1|.|TRBV5-6
TGTGCCAGCAGCCCCGAGAGGGACGCAGGGCTTACTGAAGCTTTCTTT
CASSPERDAGLTEAFF
>15|.|TRBJ2-1|.|TRBV7-6
TGTGCCAGCAGCTTACTGCGGGGGCCTTACAATGAGCAGTTCTTC
CASSLLRGPYNEQFF
>12|.|TRBJ2-2|.|TRBV7-3
TGTGCCAGCAGATCGGAGTCCGGGGAGCTGTTTTTT
CASRSESGELFF
>15|.|TRBJ1-1|.|TRBV5-1
TGCGCCAGCAGCTCGCAACTAGACCTGAACACTGAAGCTTTCTTT
CASSSQLDLNTEAFF
>15|medium-sized|TRBJ2-7|.|TRBV21-1
TGTGCCAGCAGCAAAATGGGCAGGGAGAGGTACGAGCAGTACTTC
CASSKMGRERYEQYF
>14|.|TRBJ1-1|.|TRBV5-6
TGTGCCAGCAGCTTGGGGGAGACCTATGGTGAAGCTTTCTTT
CASSLGETYGEAFF
>14|.|TRBJ2-7|.|TRBV11-2
TGTGCCAGCAGCTTAGTCCCAGGGTCCCACGAGCAGTACTTC
CASSLVPGSHEQYF
>14|.|TRBJ1-2|.|TRBV10-3
TGTGCCATCAGTGAGTCTCCGGGGAACTATGGCTACACCTTC
CAISESPGNYGYTF
>16|.|TRBJ2-1|TRBD2|TRBV11-2
TGTGCCAGCAGCTTACTCGCGGGGGGGGGTTACAATGAGCAGTTCTTC
CASSLLAGGGYNEQFF
>15|few|TRBJ2-1|TRBD2|TRBV19
TGTGCCAGTAGCCAGACTAGCGGGGATTACAATGAGCAGTTCTTC
CASSQTSGDYNEQFF
>15|.|TRBJ2-2|.|TRBV27
TGTGCCAGTGCCATCCGAGGGACCGTTGTCGGGGAGCTGTTTTTT
CASAIRGTVVGELFF
>15|.|TRBJ2-1|TRBD2|TRBV28
TGTGCCAGCAGTTTATTGGGGACTAGCGGGGTCAAGGCGGTCTTC
CASSLLGTSGVKAVF
>13|.|TRBJ2-5|.|TRBV29-1
TGCAGCGCGCCCATGGGAGGAGGAGAGACCCAGTACTTC
CSAPMGGGETQYF
>18|.|TRBJ2-1|TRBD2|TRBV4-3
TGCGCCAGCAGCAAACTTGTGAGCGGGGGCACTGGGGTCGATGAGCAGTTCTTC
CASSKLVSGGTGVDEQFF
>14|.|TRBJ2-3|.|TRBV30
TGTGCCTGGAGTGTAGGGCAGTTCACAGATACGCAGTATTTT
CAWSVGQFTDTQYF
>15|.|TRBJ2-2|.|TRBV7-3
TGTGCCAGCAGCCCTGGAGGGTCTGCTACCGGGGAGCTGTTTTTT
CASSPGGSATGELFF
>21|.|TRBJ2-2|.|TRBV7-3
TGTGCCAGCAGCCTAAGGGACACGGGGGGCTGGGGAAAGGTGAACACCGGGGAGCTGTTTTTT
CASSLRDTGGWGKVNTGELFF
>14|.|TRBJ2-3|.|TRBV6-1
TGTGCCAGCAGTGAACCCGCTGGGGGAGATACGCAGTATTTT
CASSEPAGGDTQYF
>15|.|TRBJ2-5|.|TRBV5-1
TGCGCCAGCAGCTTGGTCCAGACGAGGGGAGAGACCCAGTACTTC
CASSLVQTRGETQYF
>16|once|TRBJ1-2|TRBD1|TRBV27
TGTGCCAGCAGTTTGGGCGGGACAGGGGGCCGGGGGGGCTACACCTTC
CASSLGGTGGRGGYTF
>16|few|TRBJ2-7|TRBD2|TRBV7-2
TGTGCCAGCAGCCCCGGGACTAGCGGGAGGGCTAAGGAGCAGTACTTC
CASSPGTSGRAKEQYF
>14|.|TRBJ1-4|.|TRBV11-2
TGTGCCAGCAGTCTCGGACTTACCCACGAAAAACTGTTTTTT
CASSLGLTHEKLFF
>17|.|TRBJ1-3|.|TRBV10-1
TGCGCCAGCAGTGGTTGTACAGGTAGTTCCTCTGGAAACACCATATATTTT
CASSGCTGSSSGNTIYF
>14|.|TRBJ2-2|TRBD2|TRBV19
TGTGCCAGTAGTATAGGGAGCGGGGCCGGGGAGCTGTTTTTT
CASSIGSGAGELFF
>15|.|TRBJ2-1|.|TRBV19
TGTGCCAGTGGACCCGGGACCGTCACCTACAATGAGCAGTTCTTC
CASGPGTVTYNEQFF
>13|once|TRBJ2-7|.|TRBV5-1
TGCGCCAGCAGCTTGGGTTTTCAGGGCGAGCAGTACTTC
CASSLGFQGEQYF
>11|.|TRBJ2-2|.|TRBV6-5
TGTGCCAGCGGCGGCACCGGGGAGCTGTTTTTT
CASGGTGELFF
>15|.|TRBJ2-1|TRBD1|TRBV6-1
TGTGCCAGCAGTGAAACTGTGGACAGGGTACATGAGCAGTTCTTC
CASSETVDRVHEQFF
>13|few|TRBJ1-4|TRBD1|TRBV30
TGTGCCTTTAGGACAGGGGGGAATGAAAAACTGTTTTTT
CAFRTGGNEKLFF
>14|.|TRBJ1-2|.|TRBV27
TGTGCCAGCAGTTTGGATCAGGACTACTATGGCTACACCTTC
CASSLDQDYYGYTF
>14|.|TRBJ1-3|.|TRBV11-2
TGTGCCAGCAGCTCAACAGACAGGTTGAACACCATATATTTT
CASSSTDRLNTIYF
>17|.|TRBJ2-3|.|TRBV9
TGTGCCAGCAGCGCCCCTTTTGGAGGGGGGGCACCAGATACGCAGTATTTT
CASSAPFGGGAPDTQYF
>15|.|TRBJ2-5|TRBD1|TRBV4-1
TGCGCCAGCAGCCAAGCGGACAGGGGGTTGGAGACCCAGTACTTC
CASSQADRGLETQYF
>16|.|TRBJ2-7|TRBD2|TRBV19
TGTGCCAGTAGCCGACCCGGACTAGCGGGGGGGTACGAGCAGTACTTC
CASSRPGLAGGYEQYF
>12|.|TRBJ2-2|.|TRBV7-8
TGTGCCAGCAGCGCACACCTAGGGGAGCTGTTTTTT
CASSAHLGELFF
>14|.|TRBJ1-5|.|TRBV6-5
TGTGCCAGCAGTTACAGGGGCGCCAATCAGCCCCAGCATTTT
CASSYRGANQPQHF
>12|.|TRBJ1-4|.|TRBV9
TGTGCCAGCAGCGGCGAGAATGAAAAACTGTTTTTT
CASSGENEKLFF
>15|.|TRBJ2-1|TRBD2|TRBV19
TGTGCCAGTAGTATGACTAGCGGGAGTCTCGATGAGCAGTTCTTC
CASSMTSGSLDEQFF
>15|.|TRBJ2-7|TRBD2|TRBV19
TGTGCCAGTAGTAGGACTAGCGGGAGTCTGAACGAGCAGTACTTC
CASSRTSGSLNEQYF
>14|.|TRBJ2-7|.|TRBV27
TGTGCCAGCAGTTTATCGGAGGGTGCCTACGAGCAGTACTTC
CASSLSEGAYEQYF
>16|.|TRBJ2-3|TRBD2|TRBV7-9
TGTGCCAGCAGCGATCGACTAGCGGGAGTCACAGATACGCAGTATTTT
CASSDRLAGVTDTQYF
>12|once|TRBJ2-7|TRBD2|TRBV29-1
TGCAGCGTTGTCGCTAGCGGTTACGAGCAGTACTTC
CSVVASGYEQYF
>14|once|TRBJ2-7|.|TRBV2
TGTGCCAGCAGTGAAGATGGCCCGCTCGACGAGCAGTACTTC
CASSEDGPLDEQYF
>14|.|TRBJ1-2|.|TRBV27
TGTGCCAGCAGTTCAGGGAATCTTAACTATGGCTACACCTTC
CASSSGNLNYGYTF
>17|.|TRBJ1-2|.|TRBV7-9
TGTGCCAGCAGCCCAAGCTTGGGGCTTTCGACCGACTATGGCTACACCTTC
CASSPSLGLSTDYGYTF
>15|.|TRBJ2-3|.|TRBV6-6
TGTGCCAGCAGCTCGCCGGGGGAAGCGATTGATACGCAGTATTTT
CASSSPGEAIDTQYF